This T cell receptor beta chain was found in a study of blood T cell repertoires in COVID-19. Looking at the study overall: Acute-phase and convalescent COVID-19 samples originated in the United States, Italy and Spain. Sources were T cells, B-cell-depleted T cells, or PBMCs; the material itself was cDNA or gDNA.

V shed 0 bases, J shed 0 bases, and the junction held 3 bases outside the gene matches. Germline values: CDR1 GTSNPN, CDR2 SVGIG (reference sequence). The CDR3 consists of 16 residues. As handled by the study authors: It was from reference gene primer amplification that nucleated cell counts were estimated. Profiling relied on immunoSEQ multiplex PCR, and the TCRdb table lists in-frame clones only, not all of them. From that table come the V and J calls and clone size; the DNA was used to work out D and trimming. The sample records 63,000 or so clones, around nine tenths being singletons. The material sequenced was peripheral blood. The V call is TRBV30, the J call TRBJ1-2; 11 bases agree with TRBD1. This TCR derives from a human donor in a cohort sampled during active COVID-19. The CDR3 region has the DNA TGTGCCTGGAGTGTACAGGGACAGGGGGCTAACTATGGCTACACCTTC. Protein product: CAWSVQGQGANYGYTF.